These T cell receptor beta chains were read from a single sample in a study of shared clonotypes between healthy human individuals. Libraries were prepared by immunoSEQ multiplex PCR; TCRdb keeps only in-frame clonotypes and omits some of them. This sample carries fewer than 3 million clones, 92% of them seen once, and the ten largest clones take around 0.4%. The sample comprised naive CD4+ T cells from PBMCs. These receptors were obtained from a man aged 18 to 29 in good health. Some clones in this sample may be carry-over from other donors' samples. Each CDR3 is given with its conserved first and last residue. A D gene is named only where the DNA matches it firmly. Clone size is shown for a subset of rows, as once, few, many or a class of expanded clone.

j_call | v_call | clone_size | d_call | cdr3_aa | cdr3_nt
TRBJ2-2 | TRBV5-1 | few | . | CASSSLGTANTGELFF | TGCGCCAGCAGCTCGCTCGGGACTGCGAACACCGGGGAGCTGTTTTTT
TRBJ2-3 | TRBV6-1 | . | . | CASSRSDTQYF | TGTGCCAGCTCCCGTAGTGATACGCAGTATTTT
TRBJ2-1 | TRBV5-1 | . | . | CASSRAADSYNEQFF | TGCGCCAGCAGCCGAGCTGCAGACTCCTACAATGAGCAGTTCTTC
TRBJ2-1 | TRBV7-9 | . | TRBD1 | CASIYTGTGGRSEQFF | TGTGCCAGCATCTATACCGGGACAGGGGGCCGGAGTGAGCAGTTCTTC
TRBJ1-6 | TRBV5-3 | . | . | CARSFSGFPVSGCNSPLHF | TGTGCCAGAAGCTTCTCCGGTTTCCCCGTATCCGGGTGTAATTCACCCCTCCACTTT
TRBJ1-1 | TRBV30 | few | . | CAWNQMTVLEAFF | TGTGCCTGGAACCAGATGACGGTCCTTGAAGCTTTCTTT
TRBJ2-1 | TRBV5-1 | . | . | CASSLDSLVNEQFF | TGCGCCAGCAGCCTGGACTCCCTGGTGAATGAGCAGTTCTTC
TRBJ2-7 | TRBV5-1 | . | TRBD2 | CASSLRLAGGYEQYF | TGCGCCAGCAGCCTGAGACTAGCGGGAGGTTACGAGCAGTACTTC
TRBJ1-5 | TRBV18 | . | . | CASSPSLNQPQHF | TGTGCCAGCTCACCGTCTTTAAATCAGCCCCAGCATTTT
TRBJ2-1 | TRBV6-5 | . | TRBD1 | CASSYGTGNNEQFF | TGTGCCAGCAGTTACGGGACAGGAAACAATGAGCAGTTCTTC
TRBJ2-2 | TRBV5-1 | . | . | CASSLEGPAGELFF | TGCGCCAGCAGCTTGGAGGGGCCCGCCGGGGAGCTGTTTTTT
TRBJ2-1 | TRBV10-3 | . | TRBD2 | CAIRGLADRLSSYNEQFF | TGTGCCATCAGGGGACTAGCGGACCGATTGAGCTCCTACAATGAGCAGTTCTTC
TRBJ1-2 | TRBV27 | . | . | CASGGPQAANLDGYTF | TGTGCCAGCGGGGGCCCACAGGCGGCAAACCTCGATGGCTACACCTTC
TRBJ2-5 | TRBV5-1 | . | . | CASSRYGQQETQYF | TGCGCCAGCAGTCGCTATGGGCAGCAAGAGACCCAGTACTTC
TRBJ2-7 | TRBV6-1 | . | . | CASRLDRTGYEQYF | TGTGCCAGCCGACTAGACAGAACGGGCTACGAGCAGTACTTC
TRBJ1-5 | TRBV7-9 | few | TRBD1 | CASSPTGQGLQPQHF | TGTGCCAGCAGCCCTACGGGACAGGGGTTACAGCCCCAGCATTTT
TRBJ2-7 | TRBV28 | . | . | CASSTPGREYEQYF | TGTGCCAGCAGTACTCCGGGACGGGAATACGAGCAGTACTTC
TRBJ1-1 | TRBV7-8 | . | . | CASSWVTGNTEAFF | TGTGCCAGCAGCTGGGTGACGGGGAACACTGAAGCTTTCTTT
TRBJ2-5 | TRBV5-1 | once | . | CASSLVAESNQETQYF | TGCGCCAGCAGCTTGGTGGCAGAATCCAACCAAGAGACCCAGTACTTC
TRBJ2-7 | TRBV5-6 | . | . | CASSLGGAGKYEQYF | TGTGCCAGCAGCTTGGGAGGGGCGGGGAAGTACGAGCAGTACTTC
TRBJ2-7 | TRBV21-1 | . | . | CASSKLTLTGPLSYEQYF | TGTGCCAGCAGCAAATTAACCCTTACAGGGCCCCTCTCCTACGAGCAGTACTTC
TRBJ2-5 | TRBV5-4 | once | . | CASSLTPPETQYF | TGTGCCAGCAGTCTCACCCCACCGGAGACCCAGTACTTC
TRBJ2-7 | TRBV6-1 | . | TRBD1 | CASRLSRDSHYEQYF | TGTGCCAGCAGGTTAAGCCGGGACAGCCATTACGAGCAGTACTTC
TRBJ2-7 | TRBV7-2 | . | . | CASSLVQGQEQYF | TGTGCCAGCAGCTTAGTCCAGGGCCAAGAGCAGTACTTC
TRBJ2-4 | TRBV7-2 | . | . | CASSLRVRLAGNIQYF | TGTGCCAGCAGTCTCAGAGTCCGCCTGGCAGGGAACATTCAGTACTTC
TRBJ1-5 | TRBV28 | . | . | CASTVGGGGNQPQHF | TGTGCCAGCACCGTCGGGGGGGGCGGCAATCAGCCCCAGCATTTT
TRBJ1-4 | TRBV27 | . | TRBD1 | CASSRQGGNEKLFF | TGTGCCAGCAGTAGACAGGGGGGTAATGAAAAACTGTTTTTT
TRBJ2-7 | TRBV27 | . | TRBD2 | CASSPGGDEQYF | TGTGCCAGCAGCCCCGGGGGGGACGAGCAGTACTTC
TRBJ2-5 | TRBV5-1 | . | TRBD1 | CASTPPGTGAAGETQYF | TGCGCCAGCACTCCTCCCGGGACAGGGGCGGCAGGGGAGACCCAGTACTTC
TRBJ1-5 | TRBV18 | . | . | CASSPAGNQPQHF | TGTGCCAGCTCACCAGCGGGGAATCAGCCCCAGCATTTT
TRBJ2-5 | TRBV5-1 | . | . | CASSWGPVQQETQYF | TGCGCCAGCAGCTGGGGCCCGGTTCAGCAAGAGACCCAGTACTTC
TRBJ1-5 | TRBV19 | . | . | CASTYSSGGNQPQHF | TGTGCCAGTACTTATTCATCCGGGGGCAATCAGCCCCAGCATTTT
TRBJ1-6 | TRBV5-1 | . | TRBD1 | CASRSQGAGLNSPLHF | TGCGCCAGCAGGTCACAGGGGGCAGGCTTGAATTCACCCCTCCACTTT
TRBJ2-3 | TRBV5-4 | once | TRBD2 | CASSSPMGQRTSGTDTQYF | TGTGCCAGCAGCTCTCCAATGGGACAGCGGACTAGCGGCACAGATACGCAGTATTTT
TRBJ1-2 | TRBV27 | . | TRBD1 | CASRRTGRGLYGYTF | TGTGCCAGCAGACGGACAGGGCGAGGTCTCTATGGCTACACCTTC
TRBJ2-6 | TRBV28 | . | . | CASSSPFAGANVLTF | TGTGCCAGCAGTTCCCCCTTCGCTGGGGCCAACGTCCTGACTTTC
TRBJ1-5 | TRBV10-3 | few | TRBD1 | CAISLDRTPGPQHF | TGTGCCATCAGTTTGGACAGGACCCCGGGACCCCAGCATTTT
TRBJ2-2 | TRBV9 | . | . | CASSPQTRAGELFF | TGTGCCAGCAGCCCCCAGACCCGGGCCGGGGAGCTGTTTTTT
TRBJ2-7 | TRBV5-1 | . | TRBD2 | CASSQGTSGIYEQYF | TGCGCCAGCAGCCAAGGGACTAGCGGGATCTACGAGCAGTACTTC
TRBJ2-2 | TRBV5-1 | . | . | CASSFGGAGELFF | TGCGCCAGCAGCTTTGGAGGGGCCGGGGAGCTGTTTTTT
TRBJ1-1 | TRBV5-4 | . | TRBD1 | CASSSGTANTEAFF | TGTGCCAGCAGCTCCGGGACAGCAAACACTGAAGCTTTCTTT
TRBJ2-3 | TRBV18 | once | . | CASSPRPRVDTQYF | TGTGCCAGCTCACCCCGTCCCCGGGTAGATACGCAGTATTTT
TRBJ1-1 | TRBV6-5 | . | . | CASSFGRSAEAFF | TGTGCCAGCAGTTTTGGACGATCCGCTGAAGCTTTCTTT
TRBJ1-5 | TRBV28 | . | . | CASRKDRSFQPQHF | TGTGCCAGCAGAAAAGACAGGTCTTTTCAGCCCCAGCATTTT
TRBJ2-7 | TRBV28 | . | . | CASSELGGPLSYEQYF | TGTGCCAGCAGTGAACTGGGTGGGCCACTCTCCTACGAGCAGTACTTC
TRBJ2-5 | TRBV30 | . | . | CAWAVLGETQYF | TGTGCCTGGGCAGTACTGGGAGAGACCCAGTACTTC
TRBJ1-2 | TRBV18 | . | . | CASSPGRSGYGYTF | TGTGCCAGCTCACCAGGAAGGTCAGGCTATGGCTACACCTTC
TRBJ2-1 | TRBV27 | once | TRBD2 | CASSFTSGRAEGSRFF | TGTGCCAGCAGTTTCACTAGCGGGAGGGCCGAAGGGAGCAGGTTCTTC
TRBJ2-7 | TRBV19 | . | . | CASSNRLTTYEQYF | TGTGCCAGTAGTAACAGGCTAACCACCTACGAGCAGTACTTC
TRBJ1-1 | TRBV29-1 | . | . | CSVEAGQKNTEAFF | TGCAGCGTTGAAGCGGGACAAAAGAACACTGAAGCTTTCTTT
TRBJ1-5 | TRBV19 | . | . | CASRTTNSGGWPQHF | TGTGCCAGTAGAACAACTAATTCGGGGGGCTGGCCCCAGCATTTT
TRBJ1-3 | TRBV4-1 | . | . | CASSRGPRSAGNTIYF | TGCGCCAGCAGCCGGGGCCCACGGTCAGCTGGAAACACCATATATTTT
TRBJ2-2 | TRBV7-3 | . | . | CASSLTLATNTGELFF | TGTGCCAGCAGCTTAACCCTGGCGACCAACACCGGGGAGCTGTTTTTT
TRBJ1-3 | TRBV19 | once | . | CASRPGRTGNTIYF | TGTGCCAGCCGTCCTGGCAGAACTGGAAACACCATATATTTT
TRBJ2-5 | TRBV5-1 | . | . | CASSNSESGETQYF | TGCGCCAGCAGCAATTCAGAATCCGGGGAGACCCAGTACTTC
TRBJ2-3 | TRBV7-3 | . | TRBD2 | CASSLLGTSGRDTQYF | TGTGCCAGCAGCTTACTCGGGACTAGCGGACGTGATACGCAGTATTTT
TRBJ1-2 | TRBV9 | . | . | CASSVEDSPNYGYTF | TGTGCCAGCAGCGTCGAAGACAGTCCTAACTATGGCTACACCTTC